The rows below give T cell receptor beta chains drawn from one sample of a study of blood T cell repertoires in COVID-19. Data came from immunoSEQ multiplex PCR; TCRdb stores just in-frame clones and leaves some out. The sample has roughly 250,000 clones; around 81% are singletons. Sequencing was done on a sample of peripheral blood. These receptor sequences come from a woman aged 55-69 years with active or convalescent COVID-19. Each CDR3 is given with its conserved first and last residue. The D gene is left open where the match is weak.

v_gene: TRBV27; j_gene: TRBJ1-3; d_gene: -; CDR3aa: CASSPFSPPHRNTIYF
v_gene: TRBV6-5; j_gene: TRBJ1-1; d_gene: -; CDR3aa: CASSYEMNTEAFF
v_gene: TRBV5-8; j_gene: TRBJ1-5; d_gene: TRBD1; CDR3aa: CASSLAGRGLREIQHF
v_gene: TRBV2; j_gene: TRBJ1-1; d_gene: -; CDR3aa: CASKPILTVQSEAFF
v_gene: TRBV14; j_gene: TRBJ2-7; d_gene: -; CDR3aa: CASSQNRLDEQYF
v_gene: TRBV27; j_gene: TRBJ2-7; d_gene: -; CDR3aa: CASIGRAEISYEQYF
v_gene: TRBV7-6; j_gene: TRBJ2-7; d_gene: TRBD1; CDR3aa: CASSPGGAFSEQYF
v_gene: TRBV4-2; j_gene: TRBJ1-4; d_gene: TRBD1; CDR3aa: CASSQDPGQGGEKLFF
v_gene: TRBV9; j_gene: TRBJ2-1; d_gene: -; CDR3aa: CASSVGPQGLNEQFF
v_gene: TRBV7-2; j_gene: TRBJ1-1; d_gene: TRBD1; CDR3aa: CASSLDRVGTEAFF
v_gene: TRBV5-4; j_gene: TRBJ2-1; d_gene: TRBD2; CDR3aa: CASSLGLLGRNEQFF
v_gene: TRBV5-1; j_gene: TRBJ1-6; d_gene: TRBD1; CDR3aa: CASSLELQGSSYNSPLHF
v_gene: TRBV6-5; j_gene: TRBJ2-2; d_gene: -; CDR3aa: CASSTRVGELFF
v_gene: TRBV10-1; j_gene: TRBJ2-5; d_gene: TRBD1; CDR3aa: CASSPGQGVETQYF
v_gene: TRBV6-2/TRBV6-3; j_gene: TRBJ2-3; d_gene: TRBD2; CDR3aa: CASSYPTSGFTDTQYF
v_gene: TRBV18; j_gene: TRBJ2-7; d_gene: -; CDR3aa: CASSKVPGSHEQYF
v_gene: TRBV6-5; j_gene: TRBJ1-6; d_gene: -; CDR3aa: CASSLAGEGNSPLHF
v_gene: TRBV2; j_gene: TRBJ2-7; d_gene: TRBD2; CDR3aa: CASSEPRTSGGARTYYEQYF
v_gene: TRBV5-1; j_gene: TRBJ1-1; d_gene: -; CDR3aa: CASSPDVRGRVTEAFF
v_gene: TRBV7-8; j_gene: TRBJ2-1; d_gene: -; CDR3aa: CASSLREGSSYNEQFF
v_gene: TRBV11-2; j_gene: TRBJ2-1; d_gene: TRBD1; CDR3aa: CASTVSAHGQVSYNEQFF
v_gene: TRBV9; j_gene: TRBJ1-4; d_gene: -; CDR3aa: CASSVGGGREKLFF
v_gene: TRBV10-2; j_gene: TRBJ2-5; d_gene: TRBD2; CDR3aa: CASSVLAGGQETQYF
v_gene: TRBV7-6; j_gene: TRBJ2-6; d_gene: TRBD1; CDR3aa: CASSLQGAGANVLTF
v_gene: TRBV9; j_gene: TRBJ2-7; d_gene: -; CDR3aa: CASSEGVALYEQYF
v_gene: TRBV27; j_gene: TRBJ1-6; d_gene: -; CDR3aa: CASRTERAGKHSPLHF
v_gene: TRBV28; j_gene: TRBJ2-4; d_gene: -; CDR3aa: CASSSTGGIFKNIQYF
v_gene: TRBV18; j_gene: TRBJ1-2; d_gene: -; CDR3aa: CASSLPDGGFGYTF
v_gene: TRBV7-3; j_gene: TRBJ1-1; d_gene: -; CDR3aa: CASSLSPGNTEAFF
v_gene: TRBV29-1; j_gene: TRBJ1-1; d_gene: TRBD1; CDR3aa: CSVENWDRGLTEAFF
v_gene: TRBV5-6; j_gene: TRBJ1-6; d_gene: TRBD1; CDR3aa: CASSLRQGGTYNSPLHF
v_gene: TRBV5-1; j_gene: TRBJ1-4; d_gene: -; CDR3aa: CASRRTVLGEKLFF
v_gene: TRBV19; j_gene: TRBJ1-1; d_gene: TRBD1; CDR3aa: CASIEGAGNTEAFF
v_gene: TRBV3-1/TRBV3-2; j_gene: TRBJ1-1; d_gene: -; CDR3aa: CASSQVSRDTEAFF
v_gene: TRBV5-6; j_gene: TRBJ2-2; d_gene: -; CDR3aa: CASSSRQVNTGELFF
v_gene: TRBV25-1; j_gene: TRBJ1-5; d_gene: -; CDR3aa: CASRSEGINQPQHF
v_gene: TRBV23-1; j_gene: TRBJ2-1; d_gene: -; CDR3aa: CASSRETPGPHNEQFF
v_gene: TRBV2; j_gene: TRBJ1-1; d_gene: TRBD1; CDR3aa: CASDRDSEAFF
v_gene: TRBV19; j_gene: TRBJ1-5; d_gene: -; CDR3aa: CASSATAAYNQPQHF
v_gene: TRBV29-1; j_gene: TRBJ2-7; d_gene: -; CDR3aa: CSVEVGGRYYEQYF
v_gene: TRBV7-7; j_gene: TRBJ1-2; d_gene: -; CDR3aa: CASSFRQGNYGYTF
v_gene: TRBV24-1; j_gene: TRBJ2-2; d_gene: TRBD2; CDR3aa: CATSDSRTSGGIIELFF
v_gene: TRBV10-3; j_gene: TRBJ1-2; d_gene: -; CDR3aa: CAIFSSGRSPGYTF
v_gene: TRBV25-1; j_gene: TRBJ2-4; d_gene: -; CDR3aa: CASLGQSNYIQYF
v_gene: TRBV4-3; j_gene: TRBJ2-3; d_gene: -; CDR3aa: CASSQDMGGLTDTQYF
v_gene: TRBV5-4; j_gene: TRBJ1-2; d_gene: -; CDR3aa: CASSLIGGSNYGYTF
v_gene: TRBV23-1; j_gene: TRBJ1-6; d_gene: -; CDR3aa: CASSCAGGVISNSPLHF
v_gene: TRBV9; j_gene: TRBJ1-1; d_gene: TRBD1; CDR3aa: CASSPRDRGAWGTEAFF
v_gene: TRBV9; j_gene: TRBJ1-2; d_gene: -; CDR3aa: CASSVGVGQTNYGYTF
v_gene: TRBV6-2/TRBV6-3; j_gene: TRBJ2-7; d_gene: -; CDR3aa: CASSSINEQYF
v_gene: TRBV4-1; j_gene: TRBJ2-1; d_gene: TRBD2; CDR3aa: CASSRSGLAGVYNEQFF
v_gene: TRBV5-6; j_gene: TRBJ2-7; d_gene: -; CDR3aa: CASSLPVGITYEQYF
v_gene: TRBV7-6; j_gene: TRBJ2-4; d_gene: -; CDR3aa: CASSPYRGEGNIQYF
v_gene: TRBV5-4; j_gene: TRBJ2-7; d_gene: -; CDR3aa: CASSLPGLGNEQYF
v_gene: TRBV6-5; j_gene: TRBJ1-4; d_gene: TRBD1; CDR3aa: CASSTTGAWEKLFF